Each of the 7 T cell receptor beta chains below was sequenced from the same sample in a study of blood T cell repertoires in COVID-19. Clones were sequenced by immunoSEQ multiplex PCR, and TCRdb holds only the in-frame ones, with some missing. The sample lists 300,000 to 400,000 clones; around 87% were seen once. The sample comprised peripheral blood. Source of these receptors: a woman in her forties or fifties with COVID-19, enrolled during active disease.

This chain uses TRBV18 with TRBJ2-7; 9 bases map to TRBD1. The CDR3 extends over 15 amino acids. CDR1 KGHSH and CDR2 LQKENI come from the germline V gene. With 4 bases clipped from V and 1 base from J, the junction kept 5 bases outside the gene matches. The CDR3 protein is CASSQDRGKSYEQYF. The CDR3 DNA follows: TGTGCCAGCTCACAGGACAGGGGAAAATCCTACGAGCAGTACTTC.

J is TRBJ2-5 and V is TRBV11-2; 9 bases map to TRBD2. CDR1 and CDR2 from the germline V gene are SGHAT and FQNNGV. This CDR3 is built from 16 residues. Unmatched junction bases numbered 7, after V lost 1 base and J lost 4 bases. CDR3 in amino acids: CASSLARREGRETQYF. The CDR3 DNA sequence: TGTGCCAGCAGCTTAGCTCGGCGGGAGGGCCGAGAGACCCAGTACTTC.

Written as DNA, the CDR3 is TGTGCCAGTAGTATGGGCCGGAACACTGAAGCTTTCTTT. Translating gives CASSMGRNTEAFF. This rearrangement joins TRBV19 to TRBJ1-1; unclear D gene. CDR1 and CDR2 (germline): LNHDA, SQIVND (reference sequence). This CDR3 contains 13 residues. V dropped 3 bases and J dropped 1 base, with 6 bases sitting between them.

V gene TRBV7-2 combines with J gene TRBJ1-1; D unresolved. CDR1 and CDR2 (germline): SGHTA, FQGNSA. Trimming shortened V by 0 bases and J by 5 bases, and 13 bases separated the two germline ends. The CDR3 spans 15 residues. The CDR3 sequence: CASSLAATSTTEAFF. As DNA, the CDR3 is TGTGCCAGCAGCTTAGCTGCGACATCGACAACTGAAGCTTTCTTT.

The chain employs TRBV12-5 and TRBJ2-1, with 8 bases that match TRBD2. There are 14 residues in the CDR3. Germline-derived CDR1 and CDR2 are LGHNT and FRNRAP. V lost 7 bases, J lost 0 bases, and 2 bases stayed unmatched. CDR3 sequence (DNA): TGTGCTAGTGCCCGGGGGGGCTCCTACAATGAGCAGTTCTTC. Translating gives CASARGGSYNEQFF.

This clone appeared once. This rearrangement joins TRBV2 to TRBJ2-2; the match to TRBD1 covers 8 bases. Germline V lookup: CDR1 SNHLY, CDR2 FYNNEI. The CDR3 is 14 amino acids. Germline trimming cut 8 bases from V and 7 bases from J; bases unmatched to any gene: 9. CDR3 loop: CASLPGQGLGELFF. The CDR3, as DNA: TGTGCCAGCCTCCCAGGACAGGGCCTCGGGGAGCTGTTTTTT.

As to this clone: Within the sample, other DNA sequences also encode this same CDR3. J is TRBJ2-1 and V is TRBV5-6, with 8 bases aligning to TRBD1. The CDR3 spans 15 residues. With V trimmed by 2 bases and J by 0 bases, 1 base remained unmatched. Per the germline V gene, CDR1 is SGHDT and CDR2 is YYEEEE. CDR3 bases: TGTGCCAGCAGCTTTGACAGGGGCTCCTACAATGAGCAGTTCTTC. This gives the protein CASSFDRGSYNEQFF. Combining the CDR3 with reference TRBV5-6 and TRBJ2-1 gives the whole variable domain DAGVTQSPTHLIKTRGQQVTLRCSPKSGHDTVSWYQQALGQGPQFIFQYYEEEERQRGNFPDRFSGHQFPNYSSELNVNALLLGDSALYLCASSFDRGSYNEQFFGPGTRLTVL.